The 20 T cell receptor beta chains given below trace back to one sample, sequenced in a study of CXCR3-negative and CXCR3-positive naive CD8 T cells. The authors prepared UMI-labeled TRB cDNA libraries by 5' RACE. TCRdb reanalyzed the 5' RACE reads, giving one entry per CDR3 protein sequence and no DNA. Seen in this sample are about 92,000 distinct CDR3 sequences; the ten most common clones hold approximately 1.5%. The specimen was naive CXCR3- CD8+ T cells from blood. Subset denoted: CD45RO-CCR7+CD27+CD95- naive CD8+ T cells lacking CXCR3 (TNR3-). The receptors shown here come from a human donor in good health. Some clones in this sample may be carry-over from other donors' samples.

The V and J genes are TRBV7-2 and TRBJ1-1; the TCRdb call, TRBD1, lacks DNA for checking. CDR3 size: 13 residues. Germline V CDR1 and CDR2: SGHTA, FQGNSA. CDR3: CASSPHGNAEAFF.

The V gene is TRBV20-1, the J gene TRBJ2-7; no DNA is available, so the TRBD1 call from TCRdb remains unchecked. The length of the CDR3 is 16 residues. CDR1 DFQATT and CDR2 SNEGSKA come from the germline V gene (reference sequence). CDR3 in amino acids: CSAETGYGEGYYEQYF.

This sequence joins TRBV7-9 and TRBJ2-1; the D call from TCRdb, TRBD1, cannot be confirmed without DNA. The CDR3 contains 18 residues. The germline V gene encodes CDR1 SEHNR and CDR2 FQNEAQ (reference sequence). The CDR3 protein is CASSPNRDRLNSYNEQFF.

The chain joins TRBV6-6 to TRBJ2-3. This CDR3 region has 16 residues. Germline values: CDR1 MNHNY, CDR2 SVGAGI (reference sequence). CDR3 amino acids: CASSYSGEEGTDTQYF.

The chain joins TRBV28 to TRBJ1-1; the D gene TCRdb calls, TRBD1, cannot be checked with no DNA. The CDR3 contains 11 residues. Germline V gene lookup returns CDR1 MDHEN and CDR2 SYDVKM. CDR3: CASSRGTEAFF.

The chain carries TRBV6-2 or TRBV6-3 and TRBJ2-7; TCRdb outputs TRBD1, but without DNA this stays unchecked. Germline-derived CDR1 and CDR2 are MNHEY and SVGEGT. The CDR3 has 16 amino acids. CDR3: CASSYPPTGILYEQYF.

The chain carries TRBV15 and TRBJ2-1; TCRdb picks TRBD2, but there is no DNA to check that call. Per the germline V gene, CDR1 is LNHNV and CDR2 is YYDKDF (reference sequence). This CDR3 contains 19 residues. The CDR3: CATSRDPPPGSGVYNEQFF.

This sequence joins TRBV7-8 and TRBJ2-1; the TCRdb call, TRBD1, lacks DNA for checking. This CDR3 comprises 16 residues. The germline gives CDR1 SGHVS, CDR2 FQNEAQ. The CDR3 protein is CASSPGRIGSYNEQFF. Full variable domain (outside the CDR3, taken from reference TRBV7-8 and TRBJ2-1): GAGVSQSPRYKVAKRGQDVALRCDPISGHVSLFWYQQALGQGPEFLTYFQNEAQLDKSGLPSDRFFAERPEGSVSTLKIQRTQQEDSAVYLCASSPGRIGSYNEQFFGPGTRLTVL.

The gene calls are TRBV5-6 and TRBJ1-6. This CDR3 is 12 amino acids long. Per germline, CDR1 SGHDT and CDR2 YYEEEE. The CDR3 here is CASRIYDSPLHF.

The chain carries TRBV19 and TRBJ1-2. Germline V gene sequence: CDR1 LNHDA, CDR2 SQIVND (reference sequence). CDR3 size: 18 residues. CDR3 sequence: CASSTSTGQTYFNYGYTF.

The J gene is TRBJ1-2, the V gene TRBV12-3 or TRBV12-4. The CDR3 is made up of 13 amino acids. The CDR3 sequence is CASSQPLGNGYTF.

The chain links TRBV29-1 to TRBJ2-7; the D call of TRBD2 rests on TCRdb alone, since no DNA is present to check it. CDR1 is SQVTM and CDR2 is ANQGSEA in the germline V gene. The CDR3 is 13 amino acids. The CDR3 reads CSALLAGAYEQYF.

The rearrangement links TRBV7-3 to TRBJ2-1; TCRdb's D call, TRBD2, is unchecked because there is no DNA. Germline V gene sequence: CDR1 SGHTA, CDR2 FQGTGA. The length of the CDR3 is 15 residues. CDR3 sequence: CASSRLAGGQSEQFF.

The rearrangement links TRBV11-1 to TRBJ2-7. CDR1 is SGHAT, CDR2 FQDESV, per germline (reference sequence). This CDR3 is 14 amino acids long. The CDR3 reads CASKVYKGPYEQYF.

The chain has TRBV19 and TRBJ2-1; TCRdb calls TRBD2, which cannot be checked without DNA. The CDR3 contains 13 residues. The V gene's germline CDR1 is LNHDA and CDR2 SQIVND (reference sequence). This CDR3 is CASLADGDNEQFF.

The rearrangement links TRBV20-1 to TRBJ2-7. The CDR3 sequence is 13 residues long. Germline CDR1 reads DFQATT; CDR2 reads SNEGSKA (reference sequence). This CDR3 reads CSARDRTSYEQYF.

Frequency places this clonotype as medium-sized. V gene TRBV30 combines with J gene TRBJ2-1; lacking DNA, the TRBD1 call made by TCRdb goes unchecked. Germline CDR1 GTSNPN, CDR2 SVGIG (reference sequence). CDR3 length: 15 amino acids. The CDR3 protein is CASFGAGAAYNEQFF.

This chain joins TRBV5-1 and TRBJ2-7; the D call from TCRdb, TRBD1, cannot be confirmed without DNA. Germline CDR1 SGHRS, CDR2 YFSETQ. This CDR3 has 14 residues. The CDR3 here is CASSPRTGEDEQYF.

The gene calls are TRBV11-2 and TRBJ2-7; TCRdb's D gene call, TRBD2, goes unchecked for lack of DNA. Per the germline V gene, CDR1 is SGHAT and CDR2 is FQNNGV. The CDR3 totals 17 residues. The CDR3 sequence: CASSFGRSTPGGSEQYF. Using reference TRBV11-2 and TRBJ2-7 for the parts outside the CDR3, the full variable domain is EAGVAQSPRYKIIEKRQSVAFWCNPISGHATLYWYQQILGQGPKLLIQFQNNGVVDDSQLPKDRFSAERLKGVDSTLKIQPAKLEDSAVYLCASSFGRSTPGGSEQYFGPGTRLTVT.

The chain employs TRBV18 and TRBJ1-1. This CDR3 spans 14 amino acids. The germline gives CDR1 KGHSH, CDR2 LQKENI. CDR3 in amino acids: CASSPLPENTEAFF.